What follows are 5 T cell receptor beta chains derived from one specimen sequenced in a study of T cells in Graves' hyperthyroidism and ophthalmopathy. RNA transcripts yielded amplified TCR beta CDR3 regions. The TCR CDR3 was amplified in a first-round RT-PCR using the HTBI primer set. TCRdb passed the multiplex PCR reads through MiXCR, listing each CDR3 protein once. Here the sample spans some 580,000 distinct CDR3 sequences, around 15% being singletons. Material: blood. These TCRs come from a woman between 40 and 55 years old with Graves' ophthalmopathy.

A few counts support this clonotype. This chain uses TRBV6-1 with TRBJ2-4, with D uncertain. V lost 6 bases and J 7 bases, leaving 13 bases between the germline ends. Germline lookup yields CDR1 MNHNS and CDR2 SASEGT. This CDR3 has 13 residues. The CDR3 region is CASRPSHWNIQYF. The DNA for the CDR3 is TGTGCCAGCAGGCCCTCCCATTGGAACATTCAGTACTTC.

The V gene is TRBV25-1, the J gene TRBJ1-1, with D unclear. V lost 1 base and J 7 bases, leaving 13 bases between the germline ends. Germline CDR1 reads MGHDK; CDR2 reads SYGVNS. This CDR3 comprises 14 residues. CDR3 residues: CASSELRGSDEAFF. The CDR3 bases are TGTGCCAGCAGTGAATTACGTGGTTCGGATGAAGCTTTCTTT.

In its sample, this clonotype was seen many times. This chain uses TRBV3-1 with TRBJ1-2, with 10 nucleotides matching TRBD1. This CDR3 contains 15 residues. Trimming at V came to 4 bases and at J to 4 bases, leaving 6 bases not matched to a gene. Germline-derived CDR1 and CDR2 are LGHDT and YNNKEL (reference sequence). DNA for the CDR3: TGTGCCAGCAGCCCGGGACAGGGGCTAGGCTATGGCTACACCTTC. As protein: CASSPGQGLGYGYTF.

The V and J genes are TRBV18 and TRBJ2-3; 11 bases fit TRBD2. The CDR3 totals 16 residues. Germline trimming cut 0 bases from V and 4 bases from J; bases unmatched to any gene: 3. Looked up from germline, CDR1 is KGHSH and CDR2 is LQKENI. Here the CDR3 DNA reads TGTGCCAGCTCACCACCCCTAGCGGGAGGATCAGATACGCAGTATTTT. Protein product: CASSPPLAGGSDTQYF. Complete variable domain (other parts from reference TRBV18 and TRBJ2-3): NAGVMQNPRHLVRRRGQEARLRCSPMKGHSHVYWYRQLPEEGLKFMVYLQKENIIDESGMPKERFSAEFPKEGPSILRIQQVVRGDSAAYFCASSPPLAGGSDTQYFGPGTRLTVL.

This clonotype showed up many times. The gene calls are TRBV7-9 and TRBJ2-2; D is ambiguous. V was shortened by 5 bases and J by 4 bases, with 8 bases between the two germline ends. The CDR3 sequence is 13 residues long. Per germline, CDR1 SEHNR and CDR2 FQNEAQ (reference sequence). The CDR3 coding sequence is TGTGCCAGCAGCATCCAGAGCACCGGGGAGCTGTTTTTT. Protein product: CASSIQSTGELFF.